This TCR beta chain was sequenced during a study of blood T cell repertoires in COVID-19. The data were produced by immunoSEQ multiplex PCR, yet TCRdb's version contains in-frame clones alone and is incomplete. The sample has around 100,000 clones, approximately 80% seen once. Germline lookup yields CDR1 MNHEY and CDR2 SVGAGI. The J segment lost 7 bases and the V segment lost 5 bases, leaving 11 bases of the junction unmatched. CDR3 length equals 15 residues. The TCR originated in a woman in her seventies with acute or convalescent COVID-19. The specimen sequenced was peripheral blood. The gene calls are TRBV6-5 and TRBJ1-2, with 9 bases aligning to TRBD1. The CDR3 loop reads CASSPRRGDRAGYTF. CDR3 bases: TGTGCCAGCAGTCCCAGGAGGGGGGACAGGGCTGGCTACACCTTC.